These 3 T cell receptor beta chains originate from one sample sequenced in a study of cytomegalovirus exposure and HLA in healthy donors. The primer mix had 60 Vbeta and 13 Jbeta primers. Sequencing used immunoSEQ multiplex PCR; TCRdb keeps in-frame clones, though not all of them. The table lists fewer than 150,000 clones, with more than 3% in the top ten. The sequenced sample was PBMCs. All receptors come from a man aged 18 to 30 in good health and CMV-seronegative.

The J gene is TRBJ2-2, the V gene TRBV7-8, with 7 bases identical to TRBD2. The CDR3 extends over 14 amino acids. V dropped 7 bases and J dropped 6; count of bases not matched to a gene: 8. Germline-derived CDR1 and CDR2 are SGHVS and FQNEAQ. The CDR3 protein is CASIQGGGPGELFF. The DNA for the CDR3 is TGTGCCAGCATCCAAGGCGGGGGTCCCGGGGAGCTGTTTTTT.

CDR3 region: CASTASGTGDGYTF. The CDR3 DNA reads TGTGCCAGCACCGCGAGCGGGACAGGGGATGGCTACACCTTC. The gene calls are TRBV6-5 and TRBJ1-2; 10 bases agree with TRBD1. CDR1 is MNHEY, CDR2 SVGAGI, per germline. V shed 7 bases, J shed 6 bases, and the junction held 8 bases outside the gene matches. This CDR3 comprises 14 residues.

The J gene is TRBJ2-1, the V gene TRBV5-1; tentative D call: TRBD2 (6 bases). Germline lookup yields CDR1 SGHRS and CDR2 YFSETQ. V was shortened by 5 bases and J by 0 bases, with 12 bases between the two germline ends. The CDR3 is 15 amino acids. This CDR3 reads CASRRDRSSYNEQFF. CDR3 nucleotides: TGCGCCAGCAGGCGGGACCGGAGCTCCTACAATGAGCAGTTCTTC.